Listed below are T cell receptor beta chains from one sample, sequenced in a study of T cells after yellow fever vaccination. TCRdb re-called the 5' RACE reads through MiXCR, storing one row per CDR3 protein. The profile shows under 300,000 distinct CDR3 sequences, roughly 7.2% of them singletons. The input for sequencing was CD4+ T cells sorted from PBMCs, taken 15 days after the yellow fever booster vaccination. These receptors were obtained from a man in his thirties or forties who received the YFV17D yellow fever vaccine. The CDR3 runs from the conserved cysteine through the conserved F or W. The size entry is marked missing in some rows and otherwise reads once, few, many or a size class.

J,V,size,CDR3
TRBJ2-2,TRBV3-1,NA,CASSRTSGSPGELFF
TRBJ2-3,TRBV7-2,few,CASSFLLAGGRGDTQYF
TRBJ2-5,TRBV12-5,many,CASGSGAQTAQETQYF
TRBJ1-5,TRBV7-9,NA,CASSLFPQNQPQHF
TRBJ1-1,TRBV7-9,NA,CASSQAGTEAFF
TRBJ2-7,TRBV18,few,CASSFPGQGNEQYF
TRBJ2-2,TRBV10-3,few,CAISDRRGTGELFF
TRBJ2-3,TRBV5-1,few,CASSEGLKAPDTQYF
TRBJ2-3,TRBV10-1,NA,CASSADQRADTQYF
TRBJ2-7,TRBV5-5,many,CASSLGQGEIEGWKQYF
TRBJ2-7,TRBV5-5,many,CASGQRGYEQYF
TRBJ2-6,TRBV23-1,NA,CASSQCTPGANVLTF
TRBJ2-1,TRBV27,few,CASSRRGSGNIEQFF
TRBJ1-1,TRBV12-3/TRBV12-4,NA,CATKPGGGEAFF